The sequence of this T cell receptor (beta chain) was determined in a study of molecular identifiers for immune sequencing clone quantification. General observations from the study: Investigators reportedly could detect spiked Jurkat TCR RNA from one cell among some 940,000 naive cells.

Worth noting for this clonotype: Its target is not known.

Sorting isolated naive CD8 T cells as CD8+CD4-CCR7+CD45RA+ events. The length of the CDR3 is 16 residues. With V trimmed by 2 bases and J by 7 bases, 5 bases remained unmatched. Germline V gene sequence: CDR1 MDHEN, CDR2 SYDVKM. For bulk TCR libraries, previously described methods and listed TCR primers were used. TCRdb re-derived calls from the PCR reads in MiXCR, one entry per CDR3 protein. The data show over 100,000 distinct CDR3 sequences, 30% to 35% seen once. The genes are TRBV28 and TRBJ2-1, with 13 bases that match TRBD2. Input material: naive CD8+ T cells from blood, with Jurkat cell RNA spiked in. Regarding subset: FACS-sorted CD8+CD4-CCR7+CD45RA+ naive T cells. This receptor was obtained from a human donor in good health. Some libraries in this study had Jurkat cell RNA spiked in. The CDR3 DNA reads as TGTGCCAGCAGTTTACGGGGACTAGCGGGATATAATGAGCAGTTCTTC. Translation: CASSLRGLAGYNEQFF.